The 25 T cell receptor beta chains below all came from one sample that was sequenced in a study of T cells after somatic rescue of genetic block. The method was immunoSEQ multiplex PCR; TCRdb's version includes in-frame clones alone and lacks a portion of them. The data contain about 120,000 clones, just over 90% of them singletons. The sequencing sample was made of peripheral blood mononuclear cells (PBMCs). All receptors come from a woman younger than 30.

V gene TRBV21-1 combines with J gene TRBJ1-4; TRBD1, the D gene given by the table, was not confirmed from the DNA. TRBV21-1 counts as a pseudogene. This CDR3 is built from 11 residues. CDR3 loop: CAIPGNEKLFF. CDR3 DNA sequence: TGTGCCATCCCAGGTAATGAAAAACTGTTTTTT.

CDR3 sequence reads: CASSDGTGATDTQYF. DNA for the CDR3: TGTGCCAGCAGTGATGGGACAGGGGCTACAGATACGCAGTATTTT. V is TRBV6-4 and J is TRBJ2-3; the match to TRBD1 covers 10 bases. The CDR3 loop spans 15 amino acids. CDR1 MRHNA and CDR2 SNTAGT come from the germline V gene. Trimming removed 3 bases from V and 3 bases from J; junction bases left unmatched: 3.

This CDR3 is CASSLAPPSGRGYTF. CDR3 in DNA: TGTGCCAGCAGCTTAGCGCCCCCCTCGGGAAGGGGCTACACCTTC. The chain has TRBV7-2 and TRBJ1-2; D gene uncertain. This CDR3 is built from 15 residues. Trimming removed 0 bases from V and 8 bases from J, with 16 bases in between. Germline CDR1 and CDR2: SGHTA and FQGNSA.

The chain has TRBV29-1 and TRBJ1-1, with a tentative D call TRBD1 (5 bases). Trimming shortened V by 7 bases and J by 5 bases, and 20 bases separated the two germline ends. Germline V lookup: CDR1 SQVTM, CDR2 ANQGSEA. The CDR3 is made up of 14 amino acids. In nucleotides, the CDR3 is TGCAGCGCCTGTCCCGACCGGTCAGGGACTGAAGCTTTCTTT. Translation gives CSACPDRSGTEAFF.

The chain combines TRBV7-3 with TRBJ1-3, with 7 bases aligning to TRBD1. V shed 5 bases, J shed 3 bases, and the junction held 4 bases outside the gene matches. Germline CDR1 is SGHTA and CDR2 is FQGTGA. The CDR3 length is 14 residues. The CDR3 here is CASSRQGGGNTIYF. The CDR3 nucleotides are TGTGCCAGCAGCCGACAGGGTGGTGGAAACACCATATATTTT.

V and J are TRBV27 and TRBJ1-2, with 7 bases identical to TRBD1. This CDR3 comprises 15 residues. V gave up 5 bases and J gave up 3 bases; unmatched junction bases: 9. Germline V gives CDR1 MNHEY, CDR2 SMNVEV (reference sequence). The CDR3: CASSARQGWDYGYTF. The CDR3 region has the DNA TGTGCCAGCAGTGCTCGACAGGGTTGGGACTATGGCTACACCTTC.

The chain uses TRBV7-8 and TRBJ2-2; TRBD1 is a possible D gene (6 bases). This CDR3 region has 16 residues. Trimming removed 11 bases at V and 1 base at J, with 20 bases between. The germline CDR1 and CDR2 sequences are SGHVS and FQNEAQ. The CDR3 region is CAAYPGTILNTGELFF. The CDR3 nucleotides read TGTGCCGCATATCCTGGGACAATCCTGAACACCGGGGAGCTGTTTTTT. The full variable domain, in which reference TRBV7-8 and TRBJ2-2 provide the parts outside the CDR3, is GAGVSQSPRYKVAKRGQDVALRCDPISGHVSLFWYQQALGQGPEFLTYFQNEAQLDKSGLPSDRFFAERPEGSVSTLKIQRTQQEDSAVYLCAAYPGTILNTGELFFGEGSRLTVL.

V usage is TRBV5-6 and J usage is TRBJ1-5; D perhaps matches TRBD1 (5 bases). Trimming cost V 0 bases and J 5 bases, with 12 bases left between them. Germline V gene lookup returns CDR1 SGHDT and CDR2 YYEEEE. The CDR3 runs 15 residues. The CDR3 DNA follows: TGTGCCAGCAGCTTGGAAGGGGACCTTTATCAGCCCCAGCATTTT. Its translation is CASSLEGDLYQPQHF.

This chain links TRBV6-5 with TRBJ2-7; the D gene is possibly TRBD1 (6 bases). This CDR3 contains 15 residues. Trimming shortened V by 0 bases and J by 1 base, and 10 bases separated the two germline ends. Germline V lookup: CDR1 MNHEY, CDR2 SVGAGI. CDR3 in DNA: TGTGCCAGCAGTTACTCCAAGACAGGTTCCTACGAGCAGTACTTC. Protein: CASSYSKTGSYEQYF.

About this clone itself: At one of its ends the junction is not consistent with the germline gene, which may arise from a read error. The chain couples TRBV6-5 to TRBJ1-2; no clear D. Germline V gene sequence: CDR1 MNHEY, CDR2 SVGAGI. CDR3 length: 14 amino acids. In DNA, the CDR3 is TGTGCCAGCAGTAACTCTCCATTTAACTATGGCTACACCTTC. Translating gives CASSNSPFNYGYTF.

The chain has TRBV6-1 and TRBJ1-2; 8 bases agree with TRBD1. Per the germline V gene, CDR1 is MNHNS and CDR2 is SASEGT. Trimming cost V 0 bases and J 6 bases; bases outside gene matches: 6. The CDR3 sequence is 15 residues long. Written as DNA, the CDR3 is TGTGCCAGCAGTGAAGCCCCGACAGGGGAACATGGCTACACCTTC. Translated, it gives CASSEAPTGEHGYTF.

This clone occurred once. V usage is TRBV6-5 and J usage is TRBJ2-6; D unclear. The germline V gene encodes CDR1 MNHEY and CDR2 SVGAGI. V was pared by 5 bases and J by 0 bases, with 8 bases between. The CDR3 runs to 15 residues. CDR3 loop: CASSRMSSGANVLTF. The DNA for the CDR3 is TGTGCCAGCAGTCGTATGAGCTCTGGGGCCAACGTCCTGACTTTC.

This clone was seen once. V and J are TRBV30 and TRBJ2-3; no reliable D call. V was shortened by 0 bases and J by 5 bases, with 3 bases between the two germline ends. This CDR3 is built from 11 residues. Per germline, CDR1 GTSNPN and CDR2 SVGIG (reference sequence). Here the CDR3 DNA reads TGTGCCTGGAGTGTAAAAGATACGCAGTATTTT. Its translation: CAWSVKDTQYF.

The rearrangement joins TRBV7-9 to TRBJ1-6; D is perhaps TRBD1 (6 bases). V lost 1 base and J lost 0, with 7 bases in between. Germline V gives CDR1 SEHNR, CDR2 FQNEAQ (reference sequence). This CDR3 has 16 amino acids. The chain's CDR3 is CASSLEGGSYNSPLHF. The CDR3 DNA reads as TGTGCCAGCAGCTTAGAAGGGGGCTCCTATAATTCACCCCTCCACTTT. Based on the CDR3 plus reference TRBV7-9 and TRBJ1-6, the full variable domain is DTGVSQNPRHKITKRGQNVTFRCDPISEHNRLYWYRQTLGQGPEFLTYFQNEAQLEKSRLLSDRFSAERPKGSFSTLEIQRTEQGDSAMYLCASSLEGGSYNSPLHFGNGTRLTVT.

The rearrangement uses TRBV11-3 and TRBJ2-3; a weak D match, TRBD2 (5 bases). Trimming left V 2 bases short and J 4 bases short, with 16 bases between. Per germline, CDR1 SGHNT and CDR2 YENEEA. This CDR3 has 16 amino acids. CDR3 coding DNA: TGTGCCAGCAGCTTAAAATGGCAGGCGGGCGCAGATACGCAGTATTTT. Amino acids: CASSLKWQAGADTQYF.

V and J are TRBV28 and TRBJ1-3, with D uncertain. The ends were cut back, 2 bases at V and 4 bases at J, with 15 bases in the middle. The V gene's germline CDR1 is MDHEN and CDR2 SYDVKM. This CDR3 contains 16 residues. CDR3 residues: CASSLHRGLMGNTIYF. In nucleotides, the CDR3 is TGTGCCAGCAGTTTACATCGGGGTTTGATGGGAAACACCATATATTTT. The full variable domain, completed using reference TRBV28 and TRBJ1-3, is DVKVTQSSRYLVKRTGEKVFLECVQDMDHENMFWYRQDPGLGLRLIYFSYDVKMKEKGDIPEGYSVSREKKERFSLILESASTNQTSMYLCASSLHRGLMGNTIYFGEGSWLTVV.

The chain combines TRBV4-2 with TRBJ2-3; 10 bases match TRBD2. This CDR3 is 16 amino acids long. The germline V gene encodes CDR1 LGHNA and CDR2 YNFKEQ. J was trimmed by 2 bases and V by 2 bases; bases with no gene match: 4. The CDR3 loop is CASSQRSGGITDTQYF. The CDR3 nucleotides are TGTGCCAGCAGCCAACGTAGCGGGGGGATCACAGATACGCAGTATTTT.

The chain joins TRBV6-1 to TRBJ1-2; D is undetermined. CDR1 and CDR2 from the germline V gene are MNHNS and SASEGT. Trimming took 0 bases from V and 4 from J, leaving 6 bases between them. CDR3 size: 13 residues. The CDR3 region has the DNA TGTGCCAGCAGTGAAGCGAGAGGCTATGGCTACACCTTC. Amino acids: CASSEARGYGYTF.

The rearrangement uses TRBV19 and TRBJ2-2; either TRBD1 or TRBD2 may fit D (6 bases each). The length of the CDR3 is 14 residues. The V gene's germline CDR1 is LNHDA and CDR2 SQIVND (reference sequence). V lost 0 bases, J lost 7 bases, and 9 bases lay in between. The CDR3 DNA is TGTGCCAGTAGTATAGACAGGGGAGGCGGGGAGCTGTTTTTT. Translating it yields CASSIDRGGGELFF. Full variable domain (outside the CDR3, taken from reference TRBV19 and TRBJ2-2): DGGITQSPKYLFRKEGQNVTLSCEQNLNHDAMYWYRQDPGQGLRLIYYSQIVNDFQKGDIAEGYSVSREKKESFPLTVTSAQKNPTAFYLCASSIDRGGGELFFGEGSRLTVL.

The J gene is TRBJ2-7, the V gene TRBV6-6, with D tentatively TRBD1 (6 bases). Between the trimmed V and J ends, which lost 6 bases and 2 bases, there was a span of 17 bases. The germline CDR1 and CDR2 sequences are MNHNY and SVGAGI (reference sequence). CDR3 length equals 15 residues. The CDR3 DNA follows: TGTGCCAGCAGCCAACAATCACAGGGAACCTACGAGCAGTACTTC. Its translation is CASSQQSQGTYEQYF.

This clone was detected only once. The chain links TRBV27 to TRBJ1-1; D is possibly TRBD1 (5 bases). Germline V gene sequence: CDR1 MNHEY, CDR2 SMNVEV (reference sequence). This CDR3 has 15 residues. Trimming took 7 bases from V and 3 from J, leaving 18 bases between them. The CDR3 coding sequence is TGTGCCAGCACCTCAAGCGCCCGGGGGGACACTGAAGCTTTCTTT. Its translation is CASTSSARGDTEAFF.

This clone was observed a single time. The chain is built from TRBV6-5 and TRBJ2-2; no firm D call. The CDR3 sequence is 14 residues long. The V and J ends lost 0 bases and 7 bases respectively, with 9 bases between them. Germline CDR1 is MNHEY and CDR2 is SVGAGI. The CDR3 region is CASSYSLGNGELFF. Written as DNA, the CDR3 is TGTGCCAGCAGTTACTCCCTGGGGAACGGGGAGCTGTTTTTT.

The chain links TRBV9 to TRBJ2-3, with 8 bases that match TRBD2. Germline V gene data show CDR1 as SGDLS and CDR2 as YYNGEE. The CDR3 has 19 residues. V was clipped by 4 bases and J by 5 bases; unmatched bases: 21. CDR3 loop: CASSLTMAPTGGAIDTQYF. CDR3 coding DNA: TGTGCCAGCAGCCTGACGATGGCCCCCACGGGGGGGGCCATAGATACGCAGTATTTT.

The chain uses TRBV5-4 and TRBJ1-3; D is possibly TRBD1 (5 bases). The CDR3 spans 16 residues. Looked up from germline, CDR1 is SGHNT and CDR2 is YYREEE (reference sequence). Trimming shortened V by 2 bases and J by 0 bases, and 12 bases separated the two germline ends. Written as DNA, the CDR3 is TGTGCCAGCAGCTTCCTCTCGGGGACCTCTGGAAACACCATATATTTT. Protein: CASSFLSGTSGNTIYF.

V gene TRBV5-1 combines with J gene TRBJ1-6; D is undetermined. Trimming removed 4 bases from V and 7 bases from J, with 15 bases in between. CDR3 length: 15 amino acids. The V gene's germline CDR1 is SGHRS and CDR2 YFSETQ. The CDR3: CASSPEASPNSPLHF. DNA of the CDR3: TGCGCCAGCAGCCCCGAGGCTAGCCCCAATTCACCCCTCCACTTT.